Presented here are 17 T cell receptor beta chains from one specimen sequenced in a study of T-cell reconstitution after alpha-beta-depleted transplantation in children. Preparing the TCRbeta library involved the use of unique molecular identifiers. TCRdb analysed the PCR reads with MiXCR anew, one entry per CDR3 protein. The sample shows approximately 500,000 distinct CDR3 sequences, roughly a tenth of them seen only once. Sample: PBMCs, taken before TCRalphabeta/CD19-depleted stem cell transplant. These receptor sequences come from a child aged 2 to 10 with inherited bone marrow failure, due to receive a stem cell transplant.

Ten or more counts support this clonotype. The chain has TRBV6-5 and TRBJ1-1; TRBD1 matches at 7 bases. The V gene end was trimmed by 9 bases and the J gene end by 12 bases; junction bases not matched to a gene: 4. Looked up from germline, CDR1 is MNHEY and CDR2 is SVGAGI. The CDR3 covers 9 residues. In DNA form, the CDR3 reads TGTGCCAGAGAACAGGGGACTTTCTTT. The encoded protein is CAREQGTFF.

The chain is built from TRBV30 and TRBJ2-1; D is ambiguous. CDR1 is GTSNPN, CDR2 SVGIG, per germline (reference sequence). V was pared by 2 bases and J by 7 bases, with 6 bases between. CDR3 length: 11 amino acids. The CDR3 DNA sequence: TGTGCCTGGAGTCCTGCAAATGAGCAGTTCTTC. Translating gives CAWSPANEQFF.

This clonotype was recorded many times. The rearrangement joins TRBV28 to TRBJ2-7; TRBD2 aligns across 14 bases. CDR3 length: 17 residues. V was pared by 5 bases and J by 2 bases, with 8 bases of the junction left unmatched. In germline, CDR1 is MDHEN, CDR2 SYDVKM. The chain's CDR3 is CASSPLRGLAGAYEQYF. The CDR3 DNA follows: TGTGCCAGCAGTCCTCTAAGGGGACTAGCGGGAGCCTACGAGCAGTACTTC.

This clonotype was detected ten times or more. The V call is TRBV9, the J call TRBJ1-1, with D unresolved. V lost 0 bases, J lost 7 bases, and 10 bases lay in between. The CDR3 consists of 13 residues. Per the germline V gene, CDR1 is SGDLS and CDR2 is YYNGEE. The CDR3 DNA is TGTGCCAGCAGCGTAGATTTACAGCTTGAAGCTTTCTTT. Protein product: CASSVDLQLEAFF.

Ten or more counts support this clonotype. The chain links TRBV12-3 or TRBV12-4 to TRBJ1-5; weak D call: TRBD1 (5 bases). V lost 5 bases to trimming and J lost 6 bases, with 11 bases between them. This CDR3 contains 13 residues. The CDR3 region has the DNA TGTGCCAGCAGTACGGACGGGGCTCAGCCCCAGCATTTT. Its protein product is CASSTDGAQPQHF.

This clonotype turned up a few times. The rearrangement links TRBV15 to TRBJ1-4; 9 positions match TRBD1. Unmatched junction bases numbered 6, after V lost 8 bases and J lost 5 bases. CDR1 and CDR2 (germline): LNHNV, YYDKDF (reference sequence). The CDR3 runs to 14 residues. The CDR3 DNA reads TGTGCCACCCGCACAGGGGGCGGCAATGAAAAACTGTTTTTT. As protein: CATRTGGGNEKLFF.

This clonotype was detected many times. The chain links TRBV6-1 to TRBJ2-7, with D maybe TRBD1 (5 bases). The CDR3 runs 15 residues. Trimming took off 6 bases at V and 0 bases at J, with 15 bases between the two ends. Per germline, CDR1 MNHNS and CDR2 SASEGT. The CDR3 region is CASRKGASNSYEQYF. CDR3 bases: TGTGCCAGCAGGAAAGGGGCAAGTAACTCCTACGAGCAGTACTTC.

The chain recombines TRBV29-1 with TRBJ1-1, with D perhaps TRBD1 (6 bases). The germline gives CDR1 SQVTM, CDR2 ANQGSEA. V lost 6 bases and J 7 bases, leaving 18 bases between the germline ends. CDR3 length: 13 residues. DNA of the CDR3: TGCAGCGTAGCAGGGGCTTCCAGAGATGAAGCTTTCTTT. Amino acids: CSVAGASRDEAFF. Filled out from reference TRBV29-1 and TRBJ1-1, the complete variable domain reads SAVISQKPSRDICQRGTSLTIQCQVDSQVTMMFWYRQQPGQSLTLIATANQGSEATYESGFVIDKFPISRPNLTFSTLTVSNMSPEDSSIYLCSVAGASRDEAFFGQGTRLTVV.

Ten or more counts support this clonotype. This chain connects TRBV6-1 to TRBJ1-2; the D gene is possibly TRBD1 (6 bases). Trimming cost V 6 bases and J 8 bases, with 19 bases left between them. The CDR3 spans 14 residues. The germline V gene encodes CDR1 MNHNS and CDR2 SASEGT. The CDR3 DNA reads as TGTGCCAGCAGGGTCAACAGGGTTGGGGACGGCTACACCTTC. Protein: CASRVNRVGDGYTF.

The V call is TRBV20-1, the J call TRBJ2-1; D is perhaps TRBD2 (6 bases). Trimming stripped 6 bases from V and 7 bases from J, with 19 bases between. Germline V gives CDR1 DFQATT, CDR2 SNEGSKA (reference sequence). This CDR3 comprises 14 residues. In nucleotides, the CDR3 is TGCAGTGCAGCCCCAAGGAGGGTTGAAAATGAGCAGTTCTTC. This encodes CSAAPRRVENEQFF.

This clonotype was seen only a few times. The chain links TRBV5-1 to TRBJ2-1, with 9 positions matching TRBD2. This CDR3 comprises 14 residues. The V and J ends lost 5 bases and 6 bases, in that order; junction bases with no gene match: 6. Germline CDR1 SGHRS, CDR2 YFSETQ. CDR3 DNA sequence: TGCGCCAGCAGAGAAGGGACTAGCCTCAATGAGCAGTTCTTC. This gives the protein CASREGTSLNEQFF.

This clonotype was found a few times. The chain uses TRBV28 and TRBJ2-7, with D possibly matching TRBD2 (5 bases). The length of the CDR3 is 15 residues. The ends were cut back, 10 bases at V and 0 bases at J, with 19 bases in the middle. CDR1 is MDHEN and CDR2 is SYDVKM in the germline V gene. The CDR3 region has the DNA TGTGCCACCGCCTTAGGAATAGGGAGCTCCTACGAGCAGTACTTC. Amino acids: CATALGIGSSYEQYF.

This clonotype was seen ten or more times. This chain connects TRBV9 to TRBJ1-2; D gene uncertain. The CDR3 contains 12 residues. Per the germline V gene, CDR1 is SGDLS and CDR2 is YYNGEE. The V gene lost 4 bases and the J gene lost 3 bases, with 7 bases spanning the gap. For the CDR3, the DNA is TGTGCCAGCAGCCCAAGATACTATGGCTACACCTTC. Amino acids: CASSPRYYGYTF. The full variable domain, its missing parts supplied by reference TRBV9 and TRBJ1-2, is DSGVTQTPKHLITATGQRVTLRCSPRSGDLSVYWYQQSLDQGLQFLIQYYNGEERAKGNILERFSAQQFPDLHSELNLSSLELGDSALYFCASSPRYYGYTFGSGTRLTVV.

This clonotype was counted ten times or more. The chain carries TRBV7-2 and TRBJ2-1, with 8 positions matching TRBD2. Germline CDR1 is SGHTA and CDR2 is FQGNSA. V was clipped by 2 bases and J by 7 bases; unmatched bases: 10. This CDR3 has 16 amino acids. This chain's CDR3 is CASSLLQGLVRNEQFF. In DNA form, the CDR3 reads TGTGCCAGCAGCTTACTCCAGGGACTAGTAAGGAATGAGCAGTTCTTC.

This clonotype was counted ten times or more. The V gene is TRBV20-1, the J gene TRBJ1-4; D call uncertain. Germline-derived CDR1 and CDR2 are DFQATT and SNEGSKA (reference sequence). CDR3 length equals 14 residues. Trimming took off 4 bases at V and 3 bases at J, with 12 bases between the two ends. The chain's CDR3 is CSAKIAVSNEKLFF. CDR3 bases: TGCAGTGCTAAGATAGCAGTTTCTAATGAAAAACTGTTTTTT.

This clonotype came up many times. The CDR3 is CASSPILLANTIYF. In DNA form, the CDR3 reads TGTGCCAGCAGTCCAATTCTACTAGCAAACACCATATATTTT. The J gene is TRBJ1-3, the V gene TRBV28; no firm D call. There are 14 residues in the CDR3. Deletions cut 5 bases from V and 6 bases from J, with 14 bases between. Germline CDR1 is MDHEN and CDR2 is SYDVKM.

This clonotype was observed a few times. The chain uses TRBV20-1 and TRBJ1-1, with D perhaps matching TRBD1 (5 bases). CDR1 and CDR2 (germline): DFQATT, SNEGSKA (reference sequence). The CDR3 loop spans 16 amino acids. Between the trimmed V and J ends, which lost 5 bases and 1 base, there was a span of 20 bases. The CDR3 here is CSAGGPMVRRNTEAFF. The CDR3 DNA reads as TGCAGTGCTGGGGGACCCATGGTCCGGCGGAACACTGAAGCTTTCTTT.